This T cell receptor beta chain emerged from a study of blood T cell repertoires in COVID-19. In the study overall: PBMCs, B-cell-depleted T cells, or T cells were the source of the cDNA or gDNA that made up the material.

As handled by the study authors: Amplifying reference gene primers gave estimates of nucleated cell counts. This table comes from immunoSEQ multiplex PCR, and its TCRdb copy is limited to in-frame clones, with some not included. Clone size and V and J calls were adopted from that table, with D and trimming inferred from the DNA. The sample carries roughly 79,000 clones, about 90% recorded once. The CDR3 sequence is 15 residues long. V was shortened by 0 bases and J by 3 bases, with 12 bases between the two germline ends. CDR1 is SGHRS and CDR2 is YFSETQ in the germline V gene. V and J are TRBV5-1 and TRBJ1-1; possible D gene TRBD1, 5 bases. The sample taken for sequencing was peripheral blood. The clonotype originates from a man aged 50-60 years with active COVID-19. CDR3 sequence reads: CASSLAGSGYTEAFF. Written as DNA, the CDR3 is TGCGCCAGCAGCTTGGCAGGGTCAGGCTACACTGAAGCTTTCTTT.